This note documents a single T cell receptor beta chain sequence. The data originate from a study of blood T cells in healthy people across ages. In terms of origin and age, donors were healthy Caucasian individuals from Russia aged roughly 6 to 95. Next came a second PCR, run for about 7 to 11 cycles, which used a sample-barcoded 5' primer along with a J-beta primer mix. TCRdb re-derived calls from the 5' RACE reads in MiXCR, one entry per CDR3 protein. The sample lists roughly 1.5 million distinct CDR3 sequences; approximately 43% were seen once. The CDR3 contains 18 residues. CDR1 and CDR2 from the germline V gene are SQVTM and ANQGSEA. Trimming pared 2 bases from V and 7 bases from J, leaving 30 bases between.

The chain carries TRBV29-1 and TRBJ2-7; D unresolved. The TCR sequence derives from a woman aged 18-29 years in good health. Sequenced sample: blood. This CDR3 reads CSVETDRVATGSRNEQYF. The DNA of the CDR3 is TGCAGCGTTGAAACGGATAGGGTTGCGACCGGAAGCAGGAATGAGCAGTACTTC.